This paragraph covers one T cell receptor (beta chain) sequence. Losses at the gene ends were 5 bases for V and 4 bases for J; bases not matched to a gene: 6. The CDR3 has 15 residues. Germline values: CDR1 SGHAT, CDR2 FQNNGV. This sample was included in a study of blood T cell repertoires in COVID-19. About the study: T cells, B-cell-depleted T cells, or PBMCs provided the cDNA or gDNA that served as material.

The protocol was immunoSEQ multiplex PCR, while the TCRdb copy is restricted to in-frame clones and leaves out a portion. The data show over 200,000 clones, 70% to 90% seen once. This rearrangement joins TRBV11-2 to TRBJ2-5, with 11 nucleotides matching TRBD2. The sequence derives from a woman aged 18-29 years who had recovered from COVID-19. The sequenced sample was peripheral blood. The CDR3 protein is CASSPLAGGPETQYF. The CDR3 DNA follows: TGTGCCAGCAGCCCCCTAGCGGGAGGACCAGAGACCCAGTACTTC.